This entry lists 21 T cell receptor beta chains sequenced from one sample in a study of sequential checkpoint blockade in melanoma. Sequencing was performed with immunoSEQ multiplex PCR; in TCRdb, only in-frame clones are kept and a portion is missing. The sample shows under 25,000 clones, around 82% of them seen only once. Treatment given: randomized to nivolumab then ipilimumab (arm A) or the reverse (arm B). This specimen consisted of CD8+ T cells sorted from blood (inferred from file names), obtained from a patient given nivolumab and ipilimumab in sequence. Every receptor here comes from a human donor with melanoma.

The chain couples TRBV19 to TRBJ1-5; D call uncertain. V was cut by 2 bases and J by 0 bases, with 14 bases left in between. This CDR3 region has 17 residues. Germline V gene sequence: CDR1 LNHDA, CDR2 SQIVND (reference sequence). CDR3 DNA sequence: TGTGCCAGTAGTATACCTCAATTCCGGGATAGCAATCAGCCCCAGCATTTT. This codes for CASSIPQFRDSNQPQHF.

V usage is TRBV30 and J usage is TRBJ2-1; D remains ambiguous. Trimming cost V 3 bases and J 0 bases, with 6 bases left between them. The CDR3 contains 13 residues. In germline, CDR1 is GTSNPN, CDR2 SVGIG (reference sequence). This chain's CDR3 is CAWSRSSYNEQFF. The DNA of the CDR3 is TGTGCCTGGAGCCGGAGCTCCTACAATGAGCAGTTCTTC.

This rearrangement joins TRBV11-2 to TRBJ1-1; D ambiguous. The CDR3 sequence is 13 residues long. Germline CDR1 reads SGHAT; CDR2 reads FQNNGV. The germline V and J ends were trimmed by 3 bases and 7 bases, with 12 bases remaining between them. The CDR3, as DNA: TGTGCCAGCAGCTTTAGGAGGGAAAGTGAAGCTTTCTTT. Its translation: CASSFRRESEAFF.

The rearrangement uses TRBV14 and TRBJ1-2; 7 bases are shared with TRBD1. This CDR3 has 16 residues. Trimming at V came to 0 bases and at J to 5 bases, leaving 9 bases not matched to a gene. CDR1 and CDR2 from the germline V gene are SGHDN and FVKESK. This CDR3 reads CASSQDQTGKRYGYTF. The CDR3, as DNA: TGTGCCAGCAGCCAAGATCAGACAGGGAAGAGATATGGCTACACCTTC.

For this clone: The junction differs from germline at one of its ends, possibly a read error. The identical CDR3 is also encoded by other nucleotide sequences in the sample. This chain uses TRBV7-6 with TRBJ1-1, with TRBD1 as a possible D gene (5 bases). The V gene's germline CDR1 is SGHVS and CDR2 FNYEAQ. CDR3 length: 14 amino acids. The CDR3 is CASSLDRWNTEAFF. The CDR3 DNA reads as TGTGCCAGCAGCTTAGACAGGTGGAACACTGAGGCTTTCTTT.

The chain couples TRBV9 to TRBJ2-7; perhaps TRBD2 as D (5 bases). The ends were cut back, 5 bases at V and 1 base at J, with 13 bases in the middle. The CDR3 length is 14 residues. Germline V gene sequence: CDR1 SGDLS, CDR2 YYNGEE. The CDR3 DNA reads as TGTGCCAGCAGTAAGGGAGAAGGTTCCTACGAGCAGTACTTC. Protein sequence: CASSKGEGSYEQYF.

This chain uses TRBV5-1 with TRBJ2-7; no clear D gene. There are 12 residues in the CDR3. V was trimmed by 4 bases and J by 3 bases, leaving 8 bases between them. CDR1 and CDR2 from the germline V gene are SGHRS and YFSETQ. CDR3 sequence reads: CASSATLYEQYF. The CDR3 DNA follows: TGCGCCAGCAGCGCTACCCTCTACGAGCAGTACTTC.

The chain has TRBV4-3 and TRBJ1-2; D gene uncertain. Between the trimmed V and J ends, which lost 0 bases and 7 bases, there was a span of 15 bases. Germline loops: CDR1 LGHNA, CDR2 YSLEER. The CDR3 spans 15 residues. CDR3 in amino acids: CASSQDYRVRSGYTF. The DNA of the CDR3 is TGCGCCAGCAGCCAAGATTATCGGGTTAGGAGTGGCTACACCTTC.

This chain links TRBV29-1 with TRBJ1-1; 7 bases are a match to TRBD1. V lost 8 bases to trimming and J lost 1 base; unmatched junction nucleotides: 4. Germline V CDR1 and CDR2: SQVTM, ANQGSEA. The CDR3 consists of 12 residues. CDR3 protein: CSTGQSNTEAFF. CDR3 nucleotide sequence: TGCAGCACGGGACAGTCGAACACTGAAGCTTTCTTT.

This chain joins TRBV28 and TRBJ1-5, with 8 bases aligning to TRBD1. CDR3 size: 15 residues. Germline-derived CDR1 and CDR2 are MDHEN and SYDVKM. V lost 7 bases, J lost 2 bases, and 7 bases stayed unmatched. The CDR3 DNA follows: TGTGCCAGCATCGGACAGGGTTGGCGCAATCAGCCCCAGCATTTT. Encoded protein: CASIGQGWRNQPQHF.

V and J are TRBV19 and TRBJ2-3, with D possibly matching TRBD1 (6 bases). The germline V gene encodes CDR1 LNHDA and CDR2 SQIVND (reference sequence). This CDR3 has 16 amino acids. Trimming shortened V by 3 bases and J by 1 base, and 14 bases separated the two germline ends. In nucleotides, the CDR3 is TGTGCCAGTAGTATCTCTGGCAGGGGAGGCACAGATACGCAGTATTTT. Protein product: CASSISGRGGTDTQYF.

The chain is built from TRBV2 and TRBJ1-2; 8 nucleotides agree with TRBD1. The ends lost 7 bases at V and 7 bases at J; junction bases unmatched: 11. CDR3 length: 14 residues. Germline V lookup: CDR1 SNHLY, CDR2 FYNNEI. The CDR3 DNA reads TGTGCCAGCATCGAAACGGCAGGGGGCGGTGGCTACACCTTC. It specifies CASIETAGGGGYTF.

In this sample, this clone turned up once. V and J are TRBV11-3 and TRBJ2-2, with 8 bases that match TRBD2. Per the germline V gene, CDR1 is SGHNT and CDR2 is YENEEA. This CDR3 comprises 16 residues. V trimming: 3 bases; J trimming: 7 bases; junction bases outside the gene matches: 10. The CDR3 sequence is CASSLAGTRSSGELFF. CDR3 bases: TGTGCCAGCAGCTTGGCCGGGACTAGGAGTAGCGGGGAGCTGTTTTTT.

V is TRBV2 and J is TRBJ2-7, with TRBD2 as a possible D gene (5 bases). Germline V gives CDR1 SNHLY, CDR2 FYNNEI. Between the trimmed V and J ends, which lost 8 bases and 9 bases, there was a span of 17 bases. The CDR3 length is 12 residues. The CDR3 loop is CASLSSLGGQYF. The CDR3 DNA reads TGTGCCAGCCTTTCGAGCCTTGGAGGGCAGTACTTC.

Here the CDR3 DNA reads TGTGCCAGTAGTTCCGCCGGGACAGGCAGCTACGAGCAGTACTTC. This sequence encodes CASSSAGTGSYEQYF. The rearrangement links TRBV19 to TRBJ2-7; 8 bases line up with TRBD1. The CDR3 covers 15 residues. The ends lost 5 bases at V and 3 bases at J; junction bases unmatched: 9. Germline V CDR1 and CDR2: LNHDA, SQIVND (reference sequence).

This clone was detected a few times. The chain carries TRBV7-2 and TRBJ2-5; D is perhaps TRBD2 (5 bases). The ends were cut back, 5 bases at V and 4 bases at J, with 11 bases in the middle. Germline loops: CDR1 SGHTA, CDR2 FQGNSA. There are 13 residues in the CDR3. The CDR3 region has the DNA TGTGCCAGCAGCCTGGTCAGCGGAGAGACCCAGTACTTC. Protein product: CASSLVSGETQYF.

The chain recombines TRBV28 with TRBJ2-7; 14 positions match TRBD2. The CDR3 loop spans 17 amino acids. Germline CDR1 MDHEN, CDR2 SYDVKM. The trim removed 3 bases at V and 5 bases at J, leaving 9 bases unmatched. The CDR3 coding sequence is TGTGCCAGCAGTTTTGGGACTAGCGGGAGAAGGATCGACGAGCAGTACTTC. The encoded protein is CASSFGTSGRRIDEQYF.

The V gene is TRBV7-8, the J gene TRBJ2-7; the match to TRBD2 covers 7 bases. Germline lookup yields CDR1 SGHVS and CDR2 FQNEAQ. J was trimmed by 2 bases and V by 0 bases; bases with no gene match: 4. CDR3 length: 15 residues. DNA for the CDR3: TGTGCCAGCAGCTTAGCCTCTAGCGGAGCCTACGAGCAGTACTTC. Protein sequence: CASSLASSGAYEQYF.

V usage is TRBV5-1 and J usage is TRBJ2-3; D ambiguous. Trimming took off 0 bases at V and 6 bases at J, with 11 bases between the two ends. Germline values: CDR1 SGHRS, CDR2 YFSETQ. The CDR3 sequence is 14 residues long. This CDR3 is CASSLGATRDTQYF. DNA for the CDR3: TGCGCCAGCAGCTTGGGGGCAACCCGGGATACGCAGTATTTT.

This chain links TRBV2 with TRBJ2-3; possible D gene TRBD1, 5 bases. CDR1 is SNHLY and CDR2 is FYNNEI in the germline V gene. The CDR3 covers 16 residues. V lost 2 bases and J 2 bases, leaving 14 bases between the germline ends. DNA of the CDR3: TGTGCCAGCAGTGAACTTTCCCCAGGGAACACAGATACGCAGTATTTT. Protein: CASSELSPGNTDTQYF.

The CDR3 spells CAGASGLSTDTQYF. CDR3 in DNA: TGTGCCGGAGCTAGCGGACTTAGCACAGATACGCAGTATTTT. The chain uses TRBV2 and TRBJ2-3; 7 bases are shared with TRBD2. The germline CDR1 and CDR2 sequences are SNHLY and FYNNEI. The trim removed 11 bases at V and 0 bases at J, leaving 8 bases unmatched. CDR3 length: 14 residues. The full variable domain, rest sourced from reference TRBV2 and TRBJ2-3, is EPEVTQTPSHQVTQMGQEVILRCVPISNHLYFYWYRQILGQKVEFLVSFYNNEISEKSEIFDDQFSVERPDGSNFTLKIRSTKLEDSAMYFCAGASGLSTDTQYFGPGTRLTVL.